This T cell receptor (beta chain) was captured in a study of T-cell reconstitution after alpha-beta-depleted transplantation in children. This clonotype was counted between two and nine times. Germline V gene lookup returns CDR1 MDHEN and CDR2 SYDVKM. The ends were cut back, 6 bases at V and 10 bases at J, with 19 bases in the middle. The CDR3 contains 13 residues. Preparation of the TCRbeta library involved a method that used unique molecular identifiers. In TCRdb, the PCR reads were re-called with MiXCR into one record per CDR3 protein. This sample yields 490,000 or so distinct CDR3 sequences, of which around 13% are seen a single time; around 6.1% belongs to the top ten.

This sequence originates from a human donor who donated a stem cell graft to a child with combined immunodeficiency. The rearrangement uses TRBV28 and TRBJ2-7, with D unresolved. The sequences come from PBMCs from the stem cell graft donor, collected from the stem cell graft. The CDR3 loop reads CASSSVGLLEQYF. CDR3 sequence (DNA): TGTGCCAGCAGCTCAGTTGGGCTCCTTGAACAGTACTTC.